One sample yielded the 5 T cell receptor beta chains listed below, sequenced in a study of OX40 agonist ivuxolimab in advanced cancers. Generated by immunoSEQ multiplex PCR, the TCRdb table keeps only in-frame clones and is missing some. The sample has 70,000 to 100,000 clones, around nine tenths seen once. Sequencing was performed on CD4+ or CD8+ T cells sorted from blood, taken in a trial of the OX40 agonist ivuxolimab. The receptors stem from an adult with an advanced solid tumor such as melanoma, head and neck, liver or kidney cancer.

V gene TRBV5-1 combines with J gene TRBJ2-5, with TRBD2 matching over 9 bases. CDR3 length: 17 residues. In germline, CDR1 is SGHRS, CDR2 YFSETQ. Trimming at V came to 4 bases and at J to 3 bases, leaving 13 bases not matched to a gene. The CDR3 nucleotides are TGCGCCAGCAGCGATGGCGTTCAGACTAGCGGAGAAGAGACCCAGTACTTC. This translates into CASSDGVQTSGEETQYF.

The rearrangement links TRBV10-1 to TRBJ2-7; no clear D. Per the germline V gene, CDR1 is WNHNN and CDR2 is SYGVQD (reference sequence). This CDR3 region has 11 residues. Between the trimmed V and J ends, which lost 0 bases and 6 bases, there was a span of 3 bases. CDR3: CASSESFEQYF. In nucleotides, the CDR3 is TGCGCCAGCAGTGAGTCTTTCGAGCAGTACTTC.

This clone was seen a few times. This sequence joins TRBV10-1 and TRBJ2-7; 8 bases line up with TRBD1. Germline-derived CDR1 and CDR2 are WNHNN and SYGVQD (reference sequence). Trimming cost V 11 bases and J 0 bases; bases outside gene matches: 9. This CDR3 spans 14 amino acids. CDR3 amino acids: CAVGGQGNSYEQYF. The CDR3 region has the DNA TGCGCCGTGGGCGGACAGGGAAACTCCTACGAGCAGTACTTC.

The gene calls are TRBV30 and TRBJ2-7, with TRBD1 identical over 8 bases. Trimming at V came to 1 base and at J to 4 bases, leaving 3 bases not matched to a gene. This CDR3 contains 13 residues. The germline V gene encodes CDR1 GTSNPN and CDR2 SVGIG (reference sequence). The CDR3 DNA reads as TGTGCCTGGAGTGAAACAGGGGGGTACGAGCAGTACTTC. This translates into CAWSETGGYEQYF.

V and J are TRBV7-2 and TRBJ1-1, with a possible D match to TRBD1 (5 bases). Germline-derived CDR1 and CDR2 are SGHTA and FQGNSA. The CDR3 sequence is 13 residues long. Trimming left V 5 bases short and J 5 bases short, with 12 bases between. The CDR3, as DNA: TGTGCCAGCAGCACCCAGGGTCGGACTGAAGCTTTCTTT. This encodes CASSTQGRTEAFF.